The sequence of this TCR beta chain was determined in a study of cytomegalovirus exposure and HLA in healthy donors. The study, taken as a whole, reports: According to the study, around 160 TCR beta chains were cytomegalovirus-associated.

This clone was seen more than once but under ten times. Its antigen is undetermined. Researchers ran the PCR with 60 Vbeta and 13 Jbeta primers. Produced via immunoSEQ multiplex PCR; TCRdb's table is partial and in-frame only. The table lists about 160,000 clones, about 80% of them singletons. The clonotype originates from a man between 18 and 29 years old in good health and CMV-seropositive. The specimen sequenced was PBMCs.

The CDR3 region is CAGGNPNYGYTF. CDR3 nucleotide sequence: TGTGCCGGAGGGAACCCCAACTATGGCTACACCTTC. The rearrangement links TRBV28 to TRBJ1-2; D is unclear. The CDR3 contains 12 residues. The V end was cut by 11 bases, the J end by 2 bases, with 12 bases between. Germline assignment: CDR1 MDHEN and CDR2 SYDVKM.